A selection of T cell receptor beta chains follows, all from one sample in a study of OX40 agonist ivuxolimab in advanced cancers. Repertoires were generated with immunoSEQ multiplex PCR, while TCRdb's copy carries only in-frame clones and drops some. Seen here are under 65,000 clones, roughly nine tenths observed once, and the top ten hold more than 9%. Specimen: CD4+ or CD8+ T cells sorted from blood, collected in a trial of the OX40 agonist ivuxolimab. These TCRs come from an adult with an advanced solid tumor such as melanoma, head and neck, liver or kidney cancer. The CDR3 runs from the conserved cysteine through the conserved F or W. D genes are given only for firm matches. Clone size is given for some rows only: seen once, a few or many times, or a class if the clone is expanded.

v_gene	len	abundance	d_gene	j_gene	CDR3aa	CDR3nt
TRBV18	15	.	.	TRBJ2-1	CASSADTVYSDEQFF	TGTGCCAGCTCAGCCGACACCGTTTATTCCGATGAGCAGTTCTTC
TRBV10-3	15	.	TRBD2	TRBJ2-7	CAISVTSGSRNEQYF	TGTGCCATCAGTGTGACTAGCGGGAGCAGGAACGAGCAGTACTTC
TRBV5-6	15	.	.	TRBJ2-3	CASSWKPLGSDTQYF	TGTGCCAGCAGCTGGAAACCACTCGGATCAGATACGCAGTATTTT
TRBV11-2	13	.	.	TRBJ2-3	CASSLFGRDTQYF	TGTGCCAGCAGCTTATTTGGAAGAGATACGCAGTATTTT
TRBV6-6	13	.	.	TRBJ2-1	CASWRERNNEQFF	TGTGCCAGCTGGAGGGAGAGGAACAATGAGCAGTTCTTC
TRBV19	15	few	.	TRBJ1-5	CASSIPQGGNQPQHF	TGTGCCAGTAGTATCCCGCAGGGCGGCAATCAGCCCCAGCATTTT
TRBV27	14	.	TRBD2	TRBJ2-7	CASRSGSWVYEQYF	TGTGCCAGCAGGAGCGGGAGCTGGGTTTACGAGCAGTACTTC
TRBV27	14	.	.	TRBJ2-3	CASRGRRWADTQYF	TGTGCCAGCAGGGGGCGTCGATGGGCAGATACGCAGTATTTT
TRBV7-9	13	.	.	TRBJ2-1	CASSLGSGPEQFF	TGTGCCAGCAGCTTAGGTAGTGGACCAGAGCAGTTCTTC
TRBV7-9	16	.	.	TRBJ1-4	CASSRTAPDRNEKLFF	TGTGCCAGCAGCAGAACTGCCCCGGACCGTAATGAAAAACTGTTTTTT
TRBV5-6	15	.	.	TRBJ1-3	CASSLWSEAGNTIYF	TGTGCCAGCAGCTTGTGGAGCGAGGCCGGGAACACCATATATTTT
TRBV6-5	13	.	.	TRBJ2-1	CASSPQGLRQQFF	TGTGCCAGCAGCCCCCAGGGGCTCAGGCAGCAGTTCTTC
TRBV4-1	14	.	.	TRBJ2-1	CASSQEYYDHEQFF	TGCGCCAGCAGCCAAGAATATTACGACCATGAGCAGTTCTTC
TRBV2	21	.	TRBD2	TRBJ2-1	CASSGPQEASGRAGTYNEQFF	TGTGCCAGCAGTGGACCACAGGAGGCTAGCGGGAGGGCCGGCACCTACAATGAGCAGTTCTTC
TRBV4-1	15	.	.	TRBJ2-7	CASSQILTGAYEQYF	TGCGCCAGCAGCCAAATCTTGACAGGCGCCTACGAGCAGTACTTC
TRBV25-1	13	.	TRBD2	TRBJ2-1	CASSVSGSDEQFF	TGTGCCAGCAGCGTTAGCGGGAGCGATGAGCAGTTCTTC
TRBV4-1	15	once	TRBD1	TRBJ1-1	CASSQVETGGTEAFF	TGCGCCAGCAGCCAAGTCGAGACAGGGGGCACTGAAGCTTTCTTT
TRBV11-2	14	.	.	TRBJ2-3	CASSSGHSVDTQYF	TGTGCCAGCAGCTCAGGTCATTCTGTTGATACGCAGTATTTT
TRBV2	15	.	TRBD2	TRBJ2-1	CASAPGTSVIHEQFF	TGTGCCAGCGCCCCTGGGACTAGCGTCATCCATGAGCAGTTCTTC
TRBV2	11	.	.	TRBJ2-2	CASESTGELFF	TGTGCCAGCGAGAGCACCGGGGAGCTGTTTTTT
TRBV7-9	17	.	TRBD1	TRBJ1-3	CASSLAGQGPYGNTIYF	TGTGCCAGCAGCTTAGCGGGACAGGGACCGTATGGAAACACCATATATTTT
TRBV25-1	13	once	.	TRBJ1-1	CASTIGRNTEAFF	TGTGCCAGCACCATTGGTCGGAACACTGAAGCTTTCTTT
TRBV6-1	15	.	.	TRBJ2-1	CASSGGPSSYNEQFF	TGTGCCAGCAGTGGGGGGCCTAGCTCCTACAATGAGCAGTTCTTC
TRBV27	14	.	.	TRBJ2-1	CASSSGLRRNEQFF	TGTGCCAGCAGTTCGGGACTCCGGAGGAATGAGCAGTTCTTC
TRBV5-6	14	.	.	TRBJ1-5	CASSLSGSGQPQHF	TGTGCCAGCAGCTTATCAGGGTCGGGGCAGCCCCAGCATTTT
TRBV4-1	16	.	TRBD2	TRBJ2-7	CASSRSGTSGTYEQYF	TGCGCCAGCAGCAGATCCGGGACTAGCGGGACCTACGAGCAGTACTTC
TRBV6-5	12	.	.	TRBJ2-1	CASSDRYNEQFF	TGTGCCAGCAGCGACAGATACAATGAGCAGTTCTTC
TRBV13	16	.	.	TRBJ2-3	CASSLGHGFSTDTQYF	TGTGCCAGCAGCTTAGGCCACGGCTTCAGCACAGATACGCAGTATTTT
TRBV7-9	14	.	TRBD1	TRBJ2-5	CASSSQGARETQYF	TGTGCCAGCAGCTCCCAGGGGGCCCGCGAGACCCAGTACTTC
TRBV4-2	13	.	.	TRBJ2-3	CASRPELADTQYF	TGTGCCAGCCGCCCGGAGTTAGCAGATACGCAGTATTTT
TRBV11-2	13	.	TRBD2	TRBJ2-7	CASGLAGKYEQYF	TGTGCCAGCGGGCTAGCGGGAAAATACGAGCAGTACTTC
TRBV6-6	14	.	.	TRBJ1-1	CASSPFRGNTEAFF	TGTGCCAGCAGTCCATTTCGAGGGAACACTGAAGCTTTCTTT
TRBV10-3	18	few	TRBD2	TRBJ2-3	CAISDVSSGSPSTDTQYF	TGTGCCATCAGTGACGTTTCTAGCGGGAGTCCAAGCACAGATACGCAGTATTTT
TRBV7-9	12	.	.	TRBJ2-3	CASSVRTDTQYF	TGTGCCAGCAGCGTCCGCACAGATACGCAGTATTTT
TRBV9	14	.	TRBD2	TRBJ2-3	CASSASGSTDTQYF	TGTGCCAGCAGCGCTAGCGGGAGCACAGATACGCAGTATTTT
TRBV4-2	14	.	.	TRBJ2-1	CASSRLAGGEEQFF	TGTGCCAGCAGCCGGCTAGCTGGGGGTGAGGAGCAGTTCTTC
TRBV27	13	once	.	TRBJ2-1	CASSLMGHNEQFF	TGTGCCAGCAGTTTAATGGGGCACAATGAGCAGTTCTTC
TRBV27	15	.	TRBD1	TRBJ1-1	CASSPGTGGNTEAFF	TGTGCCAGCAGTCCAGGGACAGGGGGGAACACTGAAGCTTTCTTT
TRBV7-9	16	.	.	TRBJ1-1	CASSTTARQLNAEAFF	TGTGCCAGCAGCACAACGGCTCGACAGCTGAACGCTGAAGCTTTCTTT
TRBV5-5	14	.	TRBD1	TRBJ2-7	CASSWGGQGGEQYF	TGTGCCAGCAGCTGGGGGGGACAGGGAGGCGAGCAGTACTTC
TRBV7-8	12	.	.	TRBJ1-5	CASSLWGQPQHF	TGTGCCAGCAGCTTATGGGGTCAGCCCCAGCATTTT
TRBV2	14	.	.	TRBJ2-3	CASNRDSSTDTQYF	TGTGCCAGCAACCGGGACTCAAGCACAGATACGCAGTATTTT
TRBV19	16	.	TRBD2	TRBJ2-3	CASSNGLALSTDTQYF	TGTGCCAGTAGTAACGGACTAGCGTTGAGCACAGATACGCAGTATTTT
TRBV10-1	15	.	.	TRBJ1-3	CAGPCYLGVGNTIYF	TGCGCCGGGCCTTGTTACTTGGGGGTCGGAAACACCATATATTTT
TRBV7-9	15	.	TRBD2	TRBJ2-1	CASSQLAGVYNEQFF	TGTGCCAGCAGCCAACTCGCGGGAGTCTACAATGAGCAGTTCTTC
TRBV27	15	.	.	TRBJ2-1	CASSGGHPFYNEQFF	TGTGCCAGCAGTGGGGGACACCCTTTCTACAATGAGCAGTTCTTC
TRBV10-3	14	.	.	TRBJ2-1	CAIMGQAPYNEQFF	TGTGCCATCATGGGGCAGGCCCCCTACAATGAGCAGTTCTTC
TRBV27	12	.	.	TRBJ2-2	CASSGLTGELFF	TGTGCCAGCAGTGGGCTTACCGGGGAGCTGTTTTTT
TRBV4-1	15	.	.	TRBJ1-3	CASSPTGGAGNTIYF	TGCGCCAGCAGCCCTACCGGGGGGGCTGGAAACACCATATATTTT
TRBV14	14	.	TRBD1	TRBJ2-7	CASSHPGTGYEQYF	TGTGCCAGCAGCCACCCCGGGACAGGTTACGAGCAGTACTTC
TRBV7-8	14	.	TRBD1	TRBJ1-2	CASSSGQGNYGYTF	TGTGCCAGCAGCTCGGGACAGGGGAACTATGGCTACACCTTC
TRBV30	11	few	TRBD1	TRBJ1-2	CASGQDYGYTF	TGTGCCTCGGGACAGGACTATGGCTACACCTTC
TRBV19	20	.	.	TRBJ1-1	CASSIRDNYLRPSTNTEAFF	TGTGCCAGTAGTATACGGGACAACTACCTACGGCCGAGTACCAACACTGAAGCTTTCTTT
TRBV9	15	once	.	TRBJ2-1	CASSAYTGNDNEQFF	TGTGCCAGCAGCGCCTATACAGGGAATGACAATGAGCAGTTCTTC
TRBV29-1	13	.	TRBD2	TRBJ2-2	CSGRLAGVGELFF	TGCAGCGGGCGACTAGCGGGAGTAGGGGAGCTGTTTTTT